A single sample is the source of the 27 T cell receptor beta chains below, sequenced in a study of T cells in Graves' hyperthyroidism and ophthalmopathy. There were TCR beta CDR3 regions amplified from RNA transcripts. HTBI primers were the set used in a first-round RT-PCR of the TCR CDR3. TCRdb processed the multiplex PCR reads anew with MiXCR; each CDR3 protein has one entry. Of hundreds of thousands of distinct CDR3 sequences listed, 14% are singletons. The sample taken for sequencing was blood. All receptors come from a woman aged 18-30 years with Graves' hyperthyroidism.

The genes are TRBV4-3 and TRBJ1-4, with D unresolved. Germline V gives CDR1 LGHNA, CDR2 YSLEER. V lost 1 base, J lost 8 bases, and 5 bases lay in between. CDR3 size: 12 residues. In nucleotides, the CDR3 is TGCGCCAGCAGCCAAGTCGACGAAAAACTGTTTTTT. Amino acids: CASSQVDEKLFF.

This clonotype was seen repeatedly, ten times or more. The chain joins TRBV19 to TRBJ2-7; D is perhaps TRBD2 (5 bases). Germline CDR1 LNHDA, CDR2 SQIVND (reference sequence). The length of the CDR3 is 14 residues. With 7 bases removed from V and 6 bases from J, the gap between germline ends came to 19 bases. DNA of the CDR3: TGTGCCAGTACCACGGGAATTACGACCCGCGAGCAGTACTTC. This gives the protein CASTTGITTREQYF.

The chain has TRBV4-1 and TRBJ1-1; D is ambiguous. V gave up 0 bases and J gave up 8 bases, with 19 bases separating them. This CDR3 is 16 amino acids long. Germline V gene lookup returns CDR1 MGHRA and CDR2 YSYEKL. The CDR3 region is CASSQDGVSSRGEAFF. The CDR3 DNA follows: TGCGCCAGCAGCCAAGACGGGGTCTCGTCCCGAGGAGAAGCTTTCTTT.

In this sample, this clonotype turned up a few times. The chain carries TRBV9 and TRBJ2-1; TRBD2 is a possible D gene (7 bases). Germline CDR1 and CDR2: SGDLS and YYNGEE. With 0 bases removed from V and 4 bases from J, the gap between germline ends came to 11 bases. This CDR3 region has 15 residues. The CDR3 DNA reads TGTGCCAGCAGCGTAGTTGCGGGGGCTTACAATGAGCAGTTCTTC. Amino acids: CASSVVAGAYNEQFF.

This clonotype was recorded many times. This rearrangement joins TRBV11-2 to TRBJ2-6; D gene ambiguous. The CDR3 is 15 residues long. With 6 bases removed from V and 2 bases from J, the gap between germline ends came to 11 bases. The germline CDR1 and CDR2 sequences are SGHAT and FQNNGV. The CDR3 DNA is TGTGCCAGCAGAGGTTTTGGGGCTGGGGCCAACGTCCTGACTTTC. Its protein is CASRGFGAGANVLTF.

This clonotype was observed at least ten times. This chain joins TRBV6-2 or TRBV6-3 and TRBJ1-2; D is unresolved. The germline V gene encodes CDR1 MNHEY and CDR2 SVGEGT. This CDR3 spans 16 amino acids. Trimming removed 4 bases at V and 3 bases at J, with 18 bases between. This CDR3 is CASSLIDPSTDYGYTF. CDR3 DNA: TGTGCCAGCAGTTTAATTGACCCCTCAACGGACTATGGCTACACCTTC.

The chain joins TRBV7-9 to TRBJ1-4, with no clear D. The V gene lost 0 bases and the J gene lost 1 base, with 9 bases spanning the gap. Germline lookup yields CDR1 SEHNR and CDR2 FQNEAQ (reference sequence). The CDR3 has 16 amino acids. The DNA of the CDR3 is TGTGCCAGCAGCTTAGCTTCGACTGGAACTAATGAAAAACTGTTTTTT. Translating gives CASSLASTGTNEKLFF.

This clonotype was observed at least ten times. The J gene is TRBJ2-2, the V gene TRBV11-2, with 9 bases lining up with TRBD1. Germline V gene data show CDR1 as SGHAT and CDR2 as FQNNGV. CDR3 length equals 18 residues. V was pared by 2 bases and J by 4 bases, with 11 bases of the junction left unmatched. CDR3 coding DNA: TGTGCCAGCAGCTTATTACAGGGGGCTAGGGGATCCACCGGGGAGCTGTTTTTT. Its translation is CASSLLQGARGSTGELFF.

This clonotype was seen a handful of times. The V gene is TRBV19, the J gene TRBJ1-1; the match to TRBD1 covers 7 bases. This CDR3 contains 16 residues. In germline, CDR1 is LNHDA, CDR2 SQIVND (reference sequence). V dropped 3 bases and J dropped 0; count of bases not matched to a gene: 7. CDR3 in DNA: TGTGCCAGTAGTATGGGTCCGGGACAGTTGAACACTGAAGCTTTCTTT. This translates into CASSMGPGQLNTEAFF.

This clonotype was detected only a few times. The chain employs TRBV10-3 and TRBJ1-3; TRBD1 matches at 10 bases. Germline assignment: CDR1 ENHRY and CDR2 SYGVKD. With 4 bases clipped from V and 2 bases from J, the junction kept 5 bases outside the gene matches. CDR3 length equals 16 residues. In DNA form, the CDR3 reads TGTGCCATCAGTGGTGGGACAGGGGTCACTGGAAACACCATATATTTT. It translates to CAISGGTGVTGNTIYF.

The chain is built from TRBV11-2 and TRBJ2-7; 11 bases match TRBD1. J lost 6 bases, V lost 2 bases, and 6 bases had no gene match. Germline CDR1 and CDR2: SGHAT and FQNNGV. The CDR3 runs 15 residues. CDR3 nucleotides: TGTGCCAGCAGCTTAAATCCCGGGACAGGGGGCGAGCAGTACTTC. Translation gives CASSLNPGTGGEQYF.

At least ten counts were recorded for this clonotype. The genes are TRBV7-3 and TRBJ2-5, with D uncertain. The CDR3 runs 14 residues. The V end lost 1 base, the J end lost 3 bases, and 9 bases lay between the germline ends. Per the germline V gene, CDR1 is SGHTA and CDR2 is FQGTGA. CDR3 loop: CASSLIGRKETQYF. CDR3 sequence (DNA): TGTGCCAGCAGCTTAATAGGGCGGAAAGAGACCCAGTACTTC.

This sequence joins TRBV27 and TRBJ1-2; D gene uncertain. Germline CDR1 reads MNHEY; CDR2 reads SMNVEV (reference sequence). V lost 8 bases, J lost 2 bases, and 9 bases lay in between. The CDR3 totals 12 residues. CDR3 nucleotide sequence: TGTGCCAGCGGTATTCCGAACTATGGCTACACCTTC. It codes for CASGIPNYGYTF.

The sample holds a few counts of this clonotype. V gene TRBV9 combines with J gene TRBJ1-2; 8 positions agree with TRBD1. V dropped 3 bases and J dropped 2; count of bases not matched to a gene: 3. The CDR3 runs 14 residues. The germline V gene encodes CDR1 SGDLS and CDR2 YYNGEE. CDR3 DNA sequence: TGTGCCAGCAGCGCGGGACAGGAGAACTATGGCTACACCTTC. Translated: CASSAGQENYGYTF.

This clonotype was seen a handful of times. The gene calls are TRBV24-1 and TRBJ1-2, with 7 positions matching TRBD1. After removal of 7 bases from V and 4 bases from J, the junction contained 11 bases not matched to a gene. Germline CDR1 KGHDR, CDR2 SFDVKD. The CDR3 is made up of 15 amino acids. CDR3 sequence: CATSPGGAGSYGYTF. The CDR3 DNA sequence: TGTGCCACCAGCCCAGGGGGGGCAGGAAGCTATGGCTACACCTTC.

The chain joins TRBV5-8 to TRBJ1-5, with 9 bases lining up with TRBD1. The CDR3 is 15 residues long. Germline loops: CDR1 SGHTS, CDR2 YDEGEE. Trimming at V came to 0 bases and at J to 7 bases, leaving 5 bases not matched to a gene. The CDR3 sequence is CASSLGGQGRQPQHF. In DNA form, the CDR3 reads TGTGCCAGCAGCTTGGGGGGACAGGGAAGACAGCCCCAGCATTTT.

This clonotype was counted a few times. The rearrangement joins TRBV28 to TRBJ1-4; 7 bases are a match to TRBD1. The germline CDR1 and CDR2 sequences are MDHEN and SYDVKM. The CDR3 is 14 residues long. Losses at the gene ends were 1 base for V and 8 bases for J; bases not matched to a gene: 4. CDR3 region: CASSLLAGGEKLFF. CDR3 DNA: TGTGCCAGCAGTTTATTGGCAGGGGGGGAAAAACTGTTTTTT. Variable domain in full (rest from reference TRBV28 and TRBJ1-4): DVKVTQSSRYLVKRTGEKVFLECVQDMDHENMFWYRQDPGLGLRLIYFSYDVKMKEKGDIPEGYSVSREKKERFSLILESASTNQTSMYLCASSLLAGGEKLFFGSGTQLSVL.

This clonotype was recorded a few times. The V and J genes are TRBV12-3 or TRBV12-4 and TRBJ1-4; 7 nucleotides line up with TRBD1. The V gene end was trimmed by 4 bases and the J gene end by 6 bases; junction bases not matched to a gene: 2. This CDR3 spans 13 amino acids. CDR3 nucleotide sequence: TGTGCCAGCAGTTACGGACAGGATGAAAAACTGTTTTTT. Translating gives CASSYGQDEKLFF.

Ten or more counts support this clonotype. V and J are TRBV12-3 or TRBV12-4 and TRBJ1-5; D unresolved. Trimming left V 3 bases short and J 0 bases short, with 9 bases between. The CDR3 consists of 15 residues. This CDR3 is CASSLEGFSNQPQHF. As DNA, the CDR3 is TGTGCCAGCAGTTTGGAAGGGTTTAGCAATCAGCCCCAGCATTTT.

This clonotype was counted ten times or more. The chain couples TRBV7-9 to TRBJ2-1; 7 bases match TRBD2. The germline V gene has CDR1 SEHNR and CDR2 FQNEAQ (reference sequence). The CDR3 contains 15 residues. V lost 6 bases to trimming and J lost 1 base; unmatched junction nucleotides: 6. DNA of the CDR3: TGTGCCAGCAGGGCTAGAGCGGGGTCCTACAATGAGCAGTTCTTC. This encodes CASRARAGSYNEQFF.

This clonotype occurred a few times. The chain combines TRBV10-3 with TRBJ1-2; perhaps TRBD1 as D (5 bases). CDR3 size: 17 residues. Trimming took 0 bases from V and 6 from J, leaving 20 bases between them. Germline V gives CDR1 ENHRY, CDR2 SYGVKD. CDR3 region: CAISESILRQGQNGYTF. The CDR3 nucleotides are TGTGCCATCAGTGAGTCGATTTTGAGGCAGGGTCAGAATGGCTACACCTTC.

There are many counts of this clonotype. The gene calls are TRBV28 and TRBJ1-6, with TRBD1 matching over 7 bases. The CDR3 sequence is 16 residues long. From germline, CDR1 is MDHEN and CDR2 SYDVKM. V shed 5 bases and J 9 bases; nucleotides not matched to a gene: 13. The CDR3 region is CASSDGVQGKRSPLHF. For the CDR3, the DNA is TGTGCCAGCAGTGACGGGGTACAGGGGAAACGTTCACCCCTCCACTTT.

This chain connects TRBV13 to TRBJ2-7; 8 positions match TRBD2. V trimming: 3 bases; J trimming: 2 bases; junction bases outside the gene matches: 6. Germline V gene data show CDR1 as PRHDT and CDR2 as FYEKMQ (reference sequence). CDR3 size: 15 residues. The CDR3 DNA reads TGTGCCAGCAGCTTTAGCCGGGAGGGCACCTACGAGCAGTACTTC. Translation: CASSFSREGTYEQYF.

As concerns this clonotype: No DNA is shown, since the ends of the CDR3 on it are uncertain; the CDR3 is the one TCRdb lists. The rearrangement joins TRBV27 to TRBJ1-3; TRBD1 is the table's D call and was not checked against the DNA. CDR1 MNHEY and CDR2 SMNVEV come from the germline V gene (reference sequence). Inclusive of both ends, the CDR3 amounts to 16 amino acids. CDR3 loop: CASSSSPGASGNTIYF.

In its sample, this clonotype was seen many times. This sequence joins TRBV20-1 and TRBJ2-1; TRBD1 matches 10 bases. Germline V gene sequence: CDR1 DFQATT, CDR2 SNEGSKA (reference sequence). There are 15 residues in the CDR3. With V trimmed by 5 bases and J by 7 bases, 11 bases remained unmatched. The CDR3 loop is CSAPSGTGVWNEQFF. CDR3 nucleotides: TGCAGTGCTCCGTCCGGGACAGGGGTGTGGAATGAGCAGTTCTTC.

The chain is built from TRBV19 and TRBJ1-6; no definite D call. The CDR3 loop spans 15 amino acids. Germline-derived CDR1 and CDR2 are LNHDA and SQIVND (reference sequence). V was shortened by 5 bases and J by 9 bases, with 17 bases between the two germline ends. The CDR3 protein is CASSDLQLGASPLHF. The CDR3, as DNA: TGTGCCAGTAGTGATTTACAGCTGGGCGCTTCACCCCTCCACTTT.

The table lists this clonotype with many counts. The chain employs TRBV4-1 and TRBJ1-2, with TRBD1 matching 11 bases. V lost 3 bases to trimming and J lost 2 bases; unmatched junction nucleotides: 11. This CDR3 has 18 residues. Germline V gives CDR1 MGHRA, CDR2 YSYEKL. CDR3: CASSHHLPGQGANYGYTF. In DNA, the CDR3 is TGCGCCAGCAGCCACCACCTCCCAGGACAGGGGGCGAACTATGGCTACACCTTC.